These 9 T cell receptor beta chains were all obtained from the same sample, sequenced in a study of T cells in Graves' hyperthyroidism and ophthalmopathy. TCR beta CDR3 regions were amplified from RNA. RT-PCR in the first round (using the HTBI primer set) targeted the TCR CDR3. Using its own MiXCR run on the multiplex PCR reads, TCRdb lists one record per CDR3 protein. The sample records 250,000 to 300,000 distinct CDR3 sequences, over 15% being singletons. Input material: blood. These receptors were collected from a woman between 55 and 75 years old with Graves' ophthalmopathy.

This clonotype was found many times. In DNA form, the CDR3 reads TGCAGTGCTAGAGCCTTCCCGGGGCGGGGGTGGAACAAAAACATTCAGTACTTC. Its protein product is CSARAFPGRGWNKNIQYF. The J gene is TRBJ2-4, the V gene TRBV20-1; TRBD2 aligns across 7 bases. Per germline, CDR1 DFQATT and CDR2 SNEGSKA (reference sequence). With V trimmed by 1 base and J by 3 bases, 15 bases remained unmatched. CDR3 size: 18 residues.

The rearrangement links TRBV7-2 to TRBJ2-5, with D possibly TRBD2 on 6 matching bases. V was trimmed by 4 bases and J by 4 bases, leaving 16 bases between them. CDR1 and CDR2 from the germline V gene are SGHTA and FQGNSA. CDR3 length: 15 amino acids. CDR3 sequence reads: CASSSPNAGRETQYF. CDR3 in DNA: TGTGCCAGCAGCTCCCCCAATGCGGGACGAGAGACCCAGTACTTC. The full variable domain, rest sourced from reference TRBV7-2 and TRBJ2-5, is GAGVSQSPSNKVTEKGKDVELRCDPISGHTALYWYRQSLGQGLEFLIYFQGNSAPDKSGLPSDRFSAERTGGSVSTLTIQRTQQEDSAVYLCASSSPNAGRETQYFGPGTRLLVL.

The rearrangement joins TRBV5-1 to TRBJ1-1; TRBD1 agrees at 12 bases. V was clipped by 4 bases and J by 5 bases; unmatched bases: 18. From germline, CDR1 is SGHRS and CDR2 YFSETQ. This CDR3 is built from 19 residues. CDR3 sequence: CASSLGTGGSLSGITEAFF. DNA for the CDR3: TGCGCCAGCAGCCTTGGGACAGGGGGCTCATTATCGGGGATAACTGAAGCTTTCTTT.

This clonotype was seen repeatedly, ten times or more. The V call is TRBV11-2, the J call TRBJ2-2; D is uncertain. The CDR3 consists of 13 residues. The germline CDR1 and CDR2 sequences are SGHAT and FQNNGV. V was clipped by 3 bases and J by 7 bases, with 9 bases between them. As DNA, the CDR3 is TGTGCCAGCAGCTTGGTTTCTGGCGGGGAGCTGTTTTTT. Amino acid sequence: CASSLVSGGELFF.

This clonotype came up many times. The gene calls are TRBV2 and TRBJ2-3; D uncertain. V lost 6 bases, J lost 0 bases, and 4 bases lay in between. From germline, CDR1 is SNHLY and CDR2 FYNNEI. The CDR3 is made up of 12 amino acids. Written as DNA, the CDR3 is TGTGCCAGCAGGCGGAGCACAGATACGCAGTATTTT. This translates into CASRRSTDTQYF.

Concerning this clonotype: An end of the junction does not agree with germline; a read error may underlie this. The chain uses TRBV7-7 and TRBJ2-6; 11 bases line up with TRBD1. CDR1 and CDR2 from the germline V gene are SSHAT and FNYEAQ (reference sequence). The CDR3 is 17 residues long. In DNA, the CDR3 is TGTGCTAGCAGCCCAGGACAGGGGGCGCCTGGGGCCAACGTCCTGACTTTC. Residues: CASSPGQGAPGANVLTF.

The rearrangement links TRBV4-1 to TRBJ2-7; tentative D call: TRBD1 (6 bases). This CDR3 spans 16 amino acids. Germline CDR1 MGHRA, CDR2 YSYEKL. Trimming shortened V by 0 bases and J by 4 bases, and 16 bases separated the two germline ends. The DNA of the CDR3 is TGCGCCAGCAGCCAAGATAGGTTACAGGGTAGTTACGAGCAGTACTTC. Translation: CASSQDRLQGSYEQYF.

The gene calls are TRBV18 and TRBJ2-2; perhaps D is TRBD1 or TRBD2 (5 bases each). There are 16 residues in the CDR3. CDR1 and CDR2 from the germline V gene are KGHSH and LQKENI. Trimming stripped 4 bases from V and 3 bases from J, with 15 bases between. The CDR3 reads CASSRGFRQHTGELFF. The CDR3 bases are TGTGCCAGCTCACGGGGGTTTCGGCAGCACACCGGGGAGCTGTTTTTT.

Ten or more counts support this clonotype. The rearrangement uses TRBV10-3 and TRBJ1-6; D not certain. V dropped 6 bases and J dropped 7 bases, with 13 bases sitting between them. In germline, CDR1 is ENHRY, CDR2 SYGVKD. This CDR3 region has 14 residues. CDR3 sequence (DNA): TGTGCCATCAGCCTCCGGGAATCCAATTCACCCCTCCACTTT. Protein sequence: CAISLRESNSPLHF.